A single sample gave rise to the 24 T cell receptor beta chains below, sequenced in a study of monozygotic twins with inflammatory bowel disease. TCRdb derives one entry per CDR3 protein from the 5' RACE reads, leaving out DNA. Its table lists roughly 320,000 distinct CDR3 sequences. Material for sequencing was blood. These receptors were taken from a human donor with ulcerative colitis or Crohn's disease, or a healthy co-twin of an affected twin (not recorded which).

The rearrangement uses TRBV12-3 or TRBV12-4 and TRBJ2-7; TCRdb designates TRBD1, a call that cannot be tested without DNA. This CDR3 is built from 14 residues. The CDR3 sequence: CASSFTGYGDEQYF.

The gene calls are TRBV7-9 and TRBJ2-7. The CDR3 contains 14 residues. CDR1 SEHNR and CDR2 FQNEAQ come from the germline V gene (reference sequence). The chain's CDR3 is CASSSGGPAYEQYF.

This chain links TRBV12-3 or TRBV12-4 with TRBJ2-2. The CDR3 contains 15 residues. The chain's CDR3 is CASSRLQPNTGELFF.

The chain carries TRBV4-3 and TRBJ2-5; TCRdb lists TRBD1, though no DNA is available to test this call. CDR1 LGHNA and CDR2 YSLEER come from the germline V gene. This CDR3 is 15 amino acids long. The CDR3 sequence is CASSQGTGFMETQYF.

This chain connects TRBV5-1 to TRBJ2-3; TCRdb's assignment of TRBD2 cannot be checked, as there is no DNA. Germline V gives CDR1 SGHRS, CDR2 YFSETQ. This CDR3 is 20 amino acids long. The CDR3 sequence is CASSRISKRRLIGRTDTQYF. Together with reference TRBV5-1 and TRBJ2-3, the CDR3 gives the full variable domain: KAGVTQTPRYLIKTRGQQVTLSCSPISGHRSVSWYQQTPGQGLQFLFEYFSETQRNKGNFPGRFSGRQFSNSRSEMNVSTLELGDSALYLCASSRISKRRLIGRTDTQYFGPGTRLTVL.

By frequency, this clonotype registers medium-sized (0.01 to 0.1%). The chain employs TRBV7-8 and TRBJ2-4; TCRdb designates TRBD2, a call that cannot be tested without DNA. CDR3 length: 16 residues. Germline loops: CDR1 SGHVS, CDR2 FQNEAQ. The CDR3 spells CASSRSISGVKNIQYF.

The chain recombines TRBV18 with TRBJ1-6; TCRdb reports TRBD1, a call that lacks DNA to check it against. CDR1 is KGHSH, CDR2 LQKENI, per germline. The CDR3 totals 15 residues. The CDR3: CASSDYGTGQSPLHF.

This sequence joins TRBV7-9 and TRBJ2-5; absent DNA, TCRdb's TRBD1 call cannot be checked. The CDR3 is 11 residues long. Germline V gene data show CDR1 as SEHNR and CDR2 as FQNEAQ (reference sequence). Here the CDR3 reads CASSPARLPNF.

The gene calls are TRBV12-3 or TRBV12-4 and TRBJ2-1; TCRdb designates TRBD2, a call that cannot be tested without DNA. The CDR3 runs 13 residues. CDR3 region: CASRLDGGRAQFF.

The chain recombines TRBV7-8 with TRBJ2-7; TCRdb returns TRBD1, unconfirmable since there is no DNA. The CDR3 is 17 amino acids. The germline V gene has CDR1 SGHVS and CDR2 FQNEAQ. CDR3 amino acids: CASSLALGQGSSYEQYF.

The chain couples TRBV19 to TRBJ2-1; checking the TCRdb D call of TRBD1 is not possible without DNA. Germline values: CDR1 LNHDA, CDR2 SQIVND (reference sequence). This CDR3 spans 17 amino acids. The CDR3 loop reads CASSIGRDRRPNNEQFF.

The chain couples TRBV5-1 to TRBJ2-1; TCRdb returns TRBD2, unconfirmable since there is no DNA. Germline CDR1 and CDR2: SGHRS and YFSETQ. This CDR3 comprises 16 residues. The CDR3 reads CASSERTSGGYNEQFF.

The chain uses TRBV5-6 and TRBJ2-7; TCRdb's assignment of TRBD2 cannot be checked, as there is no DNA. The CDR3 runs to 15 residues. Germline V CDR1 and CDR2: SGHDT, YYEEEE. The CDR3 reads CASSLVASGSYEQYF.

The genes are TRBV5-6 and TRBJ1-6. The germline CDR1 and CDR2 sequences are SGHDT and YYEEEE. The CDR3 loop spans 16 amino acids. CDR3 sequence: CASSFAAARTNSPLHF.

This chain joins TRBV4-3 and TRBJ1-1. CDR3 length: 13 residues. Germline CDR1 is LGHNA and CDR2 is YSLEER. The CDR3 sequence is CASRQDLNTEAFF.

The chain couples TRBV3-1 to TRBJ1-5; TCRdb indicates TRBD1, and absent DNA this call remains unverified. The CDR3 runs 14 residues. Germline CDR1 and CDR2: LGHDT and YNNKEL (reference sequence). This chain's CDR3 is CASSRGQPYQPQHF.

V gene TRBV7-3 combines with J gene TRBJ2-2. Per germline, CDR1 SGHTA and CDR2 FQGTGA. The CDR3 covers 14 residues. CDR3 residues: CASSLSSVTGELFF.

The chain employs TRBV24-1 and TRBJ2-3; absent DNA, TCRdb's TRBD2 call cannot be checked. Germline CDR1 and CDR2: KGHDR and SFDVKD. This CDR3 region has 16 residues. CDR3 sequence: CATSISGGFGTDTQYF.

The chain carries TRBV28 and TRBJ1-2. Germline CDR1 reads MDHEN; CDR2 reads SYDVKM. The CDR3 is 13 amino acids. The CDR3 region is CASSLLSRMDNTF.

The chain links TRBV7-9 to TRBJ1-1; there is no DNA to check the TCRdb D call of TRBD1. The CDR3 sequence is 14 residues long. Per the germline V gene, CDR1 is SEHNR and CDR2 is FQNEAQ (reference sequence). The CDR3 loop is CASSPQGASTEAFF.

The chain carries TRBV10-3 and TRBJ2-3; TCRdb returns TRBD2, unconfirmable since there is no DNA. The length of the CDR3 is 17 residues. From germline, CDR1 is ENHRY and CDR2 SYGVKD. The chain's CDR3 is CAISDLAGGSNTDTQYF.

This chain's CDR3 is CATSSGTGRTGSHHPDTQYF. The V gene is TRBV15, the J gene TRBJ2-3; TCRdb's D call of TRBD2 is untestable without DNA. CDR1 and CDR2 (germline): LNHNV, YYDKDF (reference sequence). This CDR3 region has 20 residues.

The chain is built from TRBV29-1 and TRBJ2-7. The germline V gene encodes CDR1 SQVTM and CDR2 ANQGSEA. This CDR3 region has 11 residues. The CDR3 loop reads CSVATLYEQYF.

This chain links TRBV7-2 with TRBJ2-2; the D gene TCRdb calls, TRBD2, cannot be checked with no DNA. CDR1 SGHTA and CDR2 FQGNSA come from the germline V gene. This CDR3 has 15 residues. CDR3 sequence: CASSQILGNTGELFF.